The 18 T cell receptor beta chains reported below all come from one sample, sequenced in a study of T cell responses to AZD1222 COVID-19 vaccine. Measured with immunoSEQ multiplex PCR; TCRdb has only the in-frame clones, and not every one. The table has approximately 94,000 clones, over 90% seen once. The sequencing used peripheral blood, collected on day 0 of AZD1222 vaccination. The origin of the receptors is an adult in good health.

The CDR3 nucleotides are TGTGCCACCCGACCCCGGACTAGCGGGTACTACAATGAGCAGTTCTTC. Translation gives CATRPRTSGYYNEQFF. The chain is built from TRBV19 and TRBJ2-1; 11 bases line up with TRBD2. Germline lookup yields CDR1 LNHDA and CDR2 SQIVND (reference sequence). J lost 3 bases, V lost 10 bases, and 11 bases had no gene match. The CDR3 length is 16 residues.

The V gene is TRBV7-9, the J gene TRBJ1-5; D is ambiguous. This CDR3 contains 13 residues. V lost 5 bases and J lost 6, with 11 bases in between. In germline, CDR1 is SEHNR, CDR2 FQNEAQ (reference sequence). CDR3 loop: CASSQGFSQPQHF. CDR3 DNA: TGTGCCAGCAGCCAAGGGTTTAGTCAGCCCCAGCATTTT.

The CDR3 bases are TGTGCCAGTAGTAGGGGGGACCCTAGGGCCGGGGAGCTGTTTTTT. Translated: CASSRGDPRAGELFF. This sequence joins TRBV19 and TRBJ2-2, with TRBD2 as a possible D gene (6 bases). CDR3 length: 15 amino acids. From germline, CDR1 is LNHDA and CDR2 SQIVND (reference sequence). The V end was cut by 4 bases, the J end by 6 bases, with 15 bases between.

A few counts support this clone. This chain uses TRBV30 with TRBJ1-3, with a weak D call TRBD1 (5 bases). V was shortened by 0 bases and J by 4 bases, with 10 bases between the two germline ends. CDR1 GTSNPN and CDR2 SVGIG come from the germline V gene (reference sequence). The CDR3 has 14 amino acids. The CDR3 DNA reads TGTGCCTGGAGTGTTGGGACCGTCGGAAACACCATATATTTT. Encoded protein: CAWSVGTVGNTIYF.

The chain couples TRBV28 to TRBJ1-2; D is undetermined. CDR1 and CDR2 (germline): MDHEN, SYDVKM. The CDR3 runs to 12 residues. The V end lost 2 bases, the J end lost 1 base, and 2 bases lay between the germline ends. The CDR3 coding sequence is TGTGCCAGCAGTTTAAATAACTATGGCTACACCTTC. As protein: CASSLNNYGYTF.

This chain connects TRBV7-6 to TRBJ2-6; no definite D call. This CDR3 comprises 15 residues. Germline V lookup: CDR1 SGHVS, CDR2 FNYEAQ. The V gene lost 1 base and the J gene lost 0 bases, with 4 bases spanning the gap. The CDR3 nucleotides are TGTGCCAGCAGCTTAGAGGCCTCTGGGGCCAACGTCCTGACTTTC. Translating it yields CASSLEASGANVLTF.

The count of this clone is one. The chain has TRBV5-1 and TRBJ1-3; D is uncertain. V lost 4 bases, J lost 0 bases, and 8 bases lay in between. CDR3 size: 14 residues. The germline gives CDR1 SGHRS, CDR2 YFSETQ. The CDR3 DNA follows: TGCGCCAGCAGCATGGGCCTCTCTGGAAACACCATATATTTT. Amino acids: CASSMGLSGNTIYF. Full variable domain (missing parts from reference TRBV5-1 and TRBJ1-3): KAGVTQTPRYLIKTRGQQVTLSCSPISGHRSVSWYQQTPGQGLQFLFEYFSETQRNKGNFPGRFSGRQFSNSRSEMNVSTLELGDSALYLCASSMGLSGNTIYFGEGSWLTVV.

V usage is TRBV9 and J usage is TRBJ1-1, with D possibly TRBD1 on 5 matching bases. The ends were cut back, 3 bases at V and 1 base at J, with 7 bases in the middle. This CDR3 contains 13 residues. Germline CDR1 SGDLS, CDR2 YYNGEE. This CDR3 reads CASSEGQNTEAFF. Here the CDR3 DNA reads TGTGCCAGCAGCGAGGGGCAGAACACTGAAGCTTTCTTT.

The V gene is TRBV5-1, the J gene TRBJ2-7; 9 nucleotides agree with TRBD1. Per the germline V gene, CDR1 is SGHRS and CDR2 is YFSETQ. V gave up 6 bases and J gave up 4 bases; unmatched junction bases: 5. The CDR3 spans 13 residues. The CDR3 region is CASTGQGLYEQYF. CDR3 in DNA: TGCGCCAGCACTGGACAGGGGTTATACGAGCAGTACTTC.

CDR3 sequence (DNA): TGTGCCAGTAGTCCGGCGGGACAGACGGCCACAGATACGCAGTATTTT. It specifies CASSPAGQTATDTQYF. This sequence joins TRBV19 and TRBJ2-3; D might be TRBD1 (7 bases). V lost 5 bases and J 2 bases, leaving 17 bases between the germline ends. The CDR3 sequence is 16 residues long. Germline CDR1 is LNHDA and CDR2 is SQIVND (reference sequence).

V is TRBV28 and J is TRBJ2-2; the D is unclear. V was cut by 0 bases and J by 6 bases, with 11 bases left in between. The CDR3 is 15 residues long. Germline lookup yields CDR1 MDHEN and CDR2 SYDVKM. The CDR3 is CASSLWRQIPGELFF. As DNA, the CDR3 is TGTGCCAGCAGTTTATGGCGGCAAATTCCCGGGGAGCTGTTTTTT.

The rearrangement joins TRBV19 to TRBJ1-6; maybe TRBD1 (6 bases). The germline CDR1 and CDR2 sequences are LNHDA and SQIVND (reference sequence). V was shortened by 6 bases and J by 7 bases, with 13 bases between the two germline ends. The CDR3 runs 14 residues. In DNA, the CDR3 is TGTGCCAGTAGCCCAGGGGCCAGCAATTCACCCCTCCACTTT. Protein: CASSPGASNSPLHF.

The chain uses TRBV9 and TRBJ1-1; D is unresolved. The CDR3 totals 13 residues. V dropped 0 bases and J dropped 5 bases, with 8 bases sitting between them. Looked up from germline, CDR1 is SGDLS and CDR2 is YYNGEE. This CDR3 reads CASSVGGRTEAFF. The CDR3, as DNA: TGTGCCAGCAGCGTAGGGGGTAGGACTGAAGCTTTCTTT.

The chain employs TRBV7-9 and TRBJ1-4; TRBD1 aligns across 12 bases. Trimming cost V 5 bases and J 10 bases; bases outside gene matches: 5. This CDR3 is built from 14 residues. Germline assignment: CDR1 SEHNR and CDR2 FQNEAQ (reference sequence). In DNA, the CDR3 is TGTGCCAGCAGCAGGGGACAGGGGGCGCGAAAACTGTTTTTT. It is translated as CASSRGQGARKLFF.

V usage is TRBV15 and J usage is TRBJ1-1; D is unclear. The germline gives CDR1 LNHNV, CDR2 YYDKDF (reference sequence). V was pared by 1 base and J by 7 bases, with 10 bases between. CDR3 length equals 13 residues. CDR3 amino acids: CATSRARGVEAFF. In DNA, the CDR3 is TGTGCCACCAGCAGAGCCCGTGGAGTTGAAGCTTTCTTT. The entire variable domain, with the rest obtained from reference TRBV15 and TRBJ1-1, is as follows: DAMVIQNPRYQVTQFGKPVTLSCSQTLNHNVMYWYQQKSSQAPKLLFHYYDKDFNNEADTPDNFQSRRPNTSFCFLDIRSPGLGDTAMYLCATSRARGVEAFFGQGTRLTVV.

The gene calls are TRBV28 and TRBJ1-1, with 7 bases identical to TRBD1. Trimming cost V 7 bases and J 4 bases; bases outside gene matches: 12. This CDR3 comprises 15 residues. From germline, CDR1 is MDHEN and CDR2 SYDVKM. In DNA form, the CDR3 reads TGTGCCAGCAACATTCTGAAGGGGGCAAGCACTGAAGCTTTCTTT. Encoded protein: CASNILKGASTEAFF. The full variable domain, rest sourced from reference TRBV28 and TRBJ1-1, is DVKVTQSSRYLVKRTGEKVFLECVQDMDHENMFWYRQDPGLGLRLIYFSYDVKMKEKGDIPEGYSVSREKKERFSLILESASTNQTSMYLCASNILKGASTEAFFGQGTRLTVV.

The chain employs TRBV30 and TRBJ2-1; the match to TRBD1 covers 7 bases. The CDR3 is 12 amino acids. Germline V gene sequence: CDR1 GTSNPN, CDR2 SVGIG (reference sequence). The V and J ends lost 3 bases and 11 bases, in that order; junction bases with no gene match: 7. The CDR3 coding sequence is TGTGCCTGGAGCCAAGACAGGGCTAAGCAGTTCTTC. This codes for CAWSQDRAKQFF. Together with reference TRBV30 and TRBJ2-1, the CDR3 gives the full variable domain: SQTIHQWPATLVQPVGSPLSLECTVEGTSNPNLYWYRQAAGRGLQLLFYSVGIGQISSEVPQNLSASRPQDRQFILSSKKLLLSDSGFYLCAWSQDRAKQFFGPGTRLTVL.

This chain connects TRBV6-6 to TRBJ2-3; D ambiguous. Germline V gene sequence: CDR1 MNHNY, CDR2 SVGAGI (reference sequence). V was pared by 4 bases and J by 3 bases, with 5 bases between. The CDR3 runs 12 residues. Here the CDR3 reads CASSWSTDTQYF. For the CDR3, the DNA is TGTGCCAGCAGTTGGTCAACAGATACGCAGTATTTT.